The present TCR beta chain was sequenced within a study of CD8 T cells in ankylosing spondylitis. General study findings and limits: A TCR beta motif made of eight highly homologous variants seemed typical of ankylosing spondylitis blood. Disease-linked clones were CD8+ and relatively rare in peripheral blood. Past research had described some motif variants in reactive arthritis synovial fluid and blood.

Quantitative 5'-RACE with molecular barcodes was used to make the TCR beta libraries. Each CDR3 protein is one row after TCRdb ran MiXCR on the 5' RACE reads. Of roughly 450,000 distinct CDR3 sequences listed, 26% are singletons. CDR3 length: 13 amino acids. V lost 8 bases, J lost 5 bases, and 5 bases stayed unmatched. Comment on this clonotype: Its target is not known.

This sequence joins TRBV12-3 or TRBV12-4 and TRBJ2-7; 11 bases line up with TRBD2. Sequencing was carried out using blood, either unsorted or a sorted T cell fraction (not recorded which). The clonotype originates from a male donor with ankylosing spondylitis. The CDR3 loop reads CASGMTSGDEQYF. In DNA, the CDR3 is TGTGCCAGCGGAATGACTAGCGGGGACGAGCAGTACTTC.